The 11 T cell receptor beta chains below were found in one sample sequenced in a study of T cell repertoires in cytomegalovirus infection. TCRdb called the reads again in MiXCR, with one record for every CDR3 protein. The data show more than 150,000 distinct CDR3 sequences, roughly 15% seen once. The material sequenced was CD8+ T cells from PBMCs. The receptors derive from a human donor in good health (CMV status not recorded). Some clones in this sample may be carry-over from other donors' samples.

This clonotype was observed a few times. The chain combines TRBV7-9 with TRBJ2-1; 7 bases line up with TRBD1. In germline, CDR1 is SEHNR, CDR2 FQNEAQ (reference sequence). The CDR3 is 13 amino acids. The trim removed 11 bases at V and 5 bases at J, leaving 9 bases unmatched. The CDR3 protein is CAGQDRNNNEQFF. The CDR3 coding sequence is TGTGCCGGACAGGACCGCAATAACAATGAGCAGTTCTTC.

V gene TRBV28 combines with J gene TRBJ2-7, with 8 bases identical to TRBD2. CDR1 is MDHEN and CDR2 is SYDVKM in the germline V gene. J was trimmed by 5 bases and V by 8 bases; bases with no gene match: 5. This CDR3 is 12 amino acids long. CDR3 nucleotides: TGTGCCAGCGGCGCGGGGGGCGACGAGCAGTACTTC. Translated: CASGAGGDEQYF.

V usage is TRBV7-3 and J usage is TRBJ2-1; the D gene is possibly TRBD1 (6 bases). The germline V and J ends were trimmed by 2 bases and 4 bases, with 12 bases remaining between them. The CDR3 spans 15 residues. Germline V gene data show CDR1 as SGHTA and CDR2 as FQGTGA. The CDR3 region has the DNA TGTGCCAGCAGCTTACAGGGGTCCGCTTACAATGAGCAGTTCTTC. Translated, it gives CASSLQGSAYNEQFF.

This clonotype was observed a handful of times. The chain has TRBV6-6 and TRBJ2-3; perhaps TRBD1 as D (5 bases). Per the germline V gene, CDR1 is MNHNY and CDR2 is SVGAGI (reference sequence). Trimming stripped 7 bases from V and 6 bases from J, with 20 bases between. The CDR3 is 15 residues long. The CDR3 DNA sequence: TGTGCCAGCACCCTTCGCCAGGGCGGTGGGGATACGCAGTATTTT. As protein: CASTLRQGGGDTQYF.

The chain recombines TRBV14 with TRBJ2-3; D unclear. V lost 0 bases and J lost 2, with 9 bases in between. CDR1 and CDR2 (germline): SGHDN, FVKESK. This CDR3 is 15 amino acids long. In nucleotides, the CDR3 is TGTGCCAGCAGCCAAGAACGTGACTCCACAGATACGCAGTATTTT. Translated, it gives CASSQERDSTDTQYF.

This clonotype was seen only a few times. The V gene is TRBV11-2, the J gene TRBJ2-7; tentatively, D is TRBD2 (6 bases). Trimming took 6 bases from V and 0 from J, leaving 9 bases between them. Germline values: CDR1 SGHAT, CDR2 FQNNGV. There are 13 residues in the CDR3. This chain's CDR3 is CASSSSASYEQYF. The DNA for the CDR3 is TGTGCCAGCAGTTCTAGCGCCTCCTACGAGCAGTACTTC.

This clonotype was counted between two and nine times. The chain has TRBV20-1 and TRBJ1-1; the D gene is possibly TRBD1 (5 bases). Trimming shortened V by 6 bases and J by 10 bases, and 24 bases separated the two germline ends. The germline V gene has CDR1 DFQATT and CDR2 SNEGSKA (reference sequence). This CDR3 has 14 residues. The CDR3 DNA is TGCAGTGCGGAGGCACGGGGCTTCCACCAGCCAGCTTTCTTT. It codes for CSAEARGFHQPAFF.

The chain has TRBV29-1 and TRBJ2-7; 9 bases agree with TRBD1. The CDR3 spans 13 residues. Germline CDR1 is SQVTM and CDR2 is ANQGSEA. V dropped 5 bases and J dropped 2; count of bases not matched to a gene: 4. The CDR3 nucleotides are TGCAGCGTTAAGACAGGGGGAACCTACGAGCAGTACTTC. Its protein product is CSVKTGGTYEQYF.

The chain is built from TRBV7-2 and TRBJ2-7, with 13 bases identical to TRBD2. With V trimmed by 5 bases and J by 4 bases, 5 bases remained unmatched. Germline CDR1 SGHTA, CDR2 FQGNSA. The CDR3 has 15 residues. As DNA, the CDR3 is TGTGCCAGCAGCCAGGGACTAGCGGGACCATACGAGCAGTACGTC. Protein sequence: CASSQGLAGPYEQYV.

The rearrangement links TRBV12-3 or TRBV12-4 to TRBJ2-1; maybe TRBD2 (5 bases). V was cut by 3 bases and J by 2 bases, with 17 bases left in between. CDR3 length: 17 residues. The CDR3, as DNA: TGTGCCAGCAGTTTTGGACTCCCGGCGGAGCCCTACAATGAGCAGTTCTTC. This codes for CASSFGLPAEPYNEQFF.

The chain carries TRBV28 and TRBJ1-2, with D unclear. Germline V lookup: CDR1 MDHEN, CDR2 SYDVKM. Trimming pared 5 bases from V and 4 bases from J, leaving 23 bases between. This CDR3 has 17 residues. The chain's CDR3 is CASSRRELLSRAYGYTF. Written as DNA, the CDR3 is TGTGCCAGCAGTAGAAGGGAGCTACTTTCGAGGGCCTATGGCTACACCTTC.